The sequence of this TCR beta chain was determined in a study of blood T cell repertoires in COVID-19. This CDR3 has 14 amino acids. The germline V gene encodes CDR1 LNHDA and CDR2 SQIVND (reference sequence). Trimming left V 9 bases short and J 2 bases short, with 16 bases between. Enrollment of patients from Seattle took place during active infection, with longitudinal follow-up. Clones were read by immunoSEQ multiplex PCR, and TCRdb kept only the in-frame ones, dropping some. The data contain around 230,000 clones, over 75% of them singletons. This rearrangement joins TRBV19 to TRBJ1-1, with D possibly matching TRBD1 (6 bases). The TCR sequence derives from a man aged 45-65 years with COVID-19, enrolled during active disease. Sequenced: peripheral blood. The CDR3 region is CASNRVAANTEAFF. Here the CDR3 DNA reads TGTGCCAGCAACAGGGTCGCGGCAAACACTGAAGCTTTCTTT.